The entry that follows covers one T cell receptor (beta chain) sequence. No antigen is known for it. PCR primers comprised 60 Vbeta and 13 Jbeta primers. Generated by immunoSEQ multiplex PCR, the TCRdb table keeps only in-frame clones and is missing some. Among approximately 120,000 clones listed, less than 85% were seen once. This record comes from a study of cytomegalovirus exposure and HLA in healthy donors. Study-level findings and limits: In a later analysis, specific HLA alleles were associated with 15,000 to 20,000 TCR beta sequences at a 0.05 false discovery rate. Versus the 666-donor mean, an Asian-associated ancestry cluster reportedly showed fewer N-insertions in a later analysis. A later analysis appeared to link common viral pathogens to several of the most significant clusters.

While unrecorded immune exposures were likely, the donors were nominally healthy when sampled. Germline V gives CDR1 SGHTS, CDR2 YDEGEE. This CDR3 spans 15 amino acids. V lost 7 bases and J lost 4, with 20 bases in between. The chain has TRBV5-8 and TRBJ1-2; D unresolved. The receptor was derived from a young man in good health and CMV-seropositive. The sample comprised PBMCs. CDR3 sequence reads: CASSPLTGTIYGYTF. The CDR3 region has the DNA TGTGCCAGCTCCCCTTTGACGGGTACGATCTATGGCTACACCTTC.